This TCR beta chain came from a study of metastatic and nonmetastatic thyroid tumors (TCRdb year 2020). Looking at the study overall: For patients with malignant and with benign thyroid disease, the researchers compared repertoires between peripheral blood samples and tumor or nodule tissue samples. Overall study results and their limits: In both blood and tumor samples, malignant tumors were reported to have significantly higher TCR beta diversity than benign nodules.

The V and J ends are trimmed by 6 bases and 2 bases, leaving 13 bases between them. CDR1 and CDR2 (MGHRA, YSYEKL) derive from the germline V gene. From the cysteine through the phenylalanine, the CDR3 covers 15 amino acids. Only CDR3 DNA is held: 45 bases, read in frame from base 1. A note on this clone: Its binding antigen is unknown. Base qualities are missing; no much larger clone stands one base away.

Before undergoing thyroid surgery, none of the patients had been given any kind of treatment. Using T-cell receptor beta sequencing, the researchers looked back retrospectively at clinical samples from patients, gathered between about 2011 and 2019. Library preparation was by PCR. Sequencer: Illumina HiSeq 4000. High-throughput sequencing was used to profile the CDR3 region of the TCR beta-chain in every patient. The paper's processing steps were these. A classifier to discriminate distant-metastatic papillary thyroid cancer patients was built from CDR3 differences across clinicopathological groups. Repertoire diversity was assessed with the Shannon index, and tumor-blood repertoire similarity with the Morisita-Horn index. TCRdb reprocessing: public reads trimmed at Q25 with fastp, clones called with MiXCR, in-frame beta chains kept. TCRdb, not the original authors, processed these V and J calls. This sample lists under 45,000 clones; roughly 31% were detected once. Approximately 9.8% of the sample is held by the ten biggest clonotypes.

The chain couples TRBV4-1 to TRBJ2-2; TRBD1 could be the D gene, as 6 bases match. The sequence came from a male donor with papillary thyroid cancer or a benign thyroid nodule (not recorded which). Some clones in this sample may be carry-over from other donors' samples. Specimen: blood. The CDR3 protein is CASSLPGQNTGELFF. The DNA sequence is TGCGCCAGCAGTCTACCGGGACAAAACACCGGGGAGCTGTTTTTT.